The present entry profiles one T cell receptor (beta chain) with its context. This clonotype was counted a few times. Its antigen is unknown. Per-nucleotide qualities are absent, and no much larger clonotype sits a single base away. This sample is part of a study of Graves' ophthalmopathy and Graves' hyperthyroidism listed by TCRdb under 2018. About the study as a whole: Peripheral blood samples were taken at the time of initial diagnosis, before any treatment was given. An independent validation cohort comprised 18 hyperthyroidism patients and about 16 patients who later progressed from hyperthyroidism to ophthalmopathy. In total, around 130 blood samples were TCR-sequenced: 40 to 45 ophthalmopathy, about 75 hyperthyroidism and some 17 hyperthyroidism-to-ophthalmopathy patients. The approximately 90 discovery patients were divided at random into training and test sets in a 7:3 ratio. To tell Graves' ophthalmopathy apart from Graves' hyperthyroidism, and to predict which patients would progress to ophthalmopathy, the study relied on TCR beta repertoire signatures. Following sampling, methimazole starting at 30 mg daily was administered to hyperthyroidism patients, and high-dose intravenous methylprednisolone was administered to ophthalmopathy patients. A discovery set of about a hundred patients (roughly 41 ophthalmopathy, 55 to 60 stable hyperthyroidism) was enrolled to explore V-J signatures distinguishing ophthalmopathy from hyperthyroidism. In more than five hyperthyroidism patients, the T-cell repertoires found in thyroid tissue were compared with those found in blood. The investigation overall reported the following: In validation, the model predicted ophthalmopathy progression with more than 70% sensitivity and roughly 72% specificity; 12 predicted patients were CT-confirmed with GO in a median of approximately 6.2 months. Among expanded thyroid clonotypes with frequency above 0.001, most also showed up in blood, which suggests that blood repertoires may reflect the thyroid immune response. In cross-validation, the 13-signature model distinguished ophthalmopathy from stable hyperthyroidism with about 89% sensitivity and around 84% specificity, while in the test set the corresponding values were about 79% and 69%. No statistical method was used to set the sample size in advance, and the investigators knew which group each participant was assigned to.

The ophthalmopathy patients had moderately to severely active disease, with a Clinical Activity Score of 3 or higher, a NOSPECS grade of 4 or higher, and a disease duration of less than 3 months. Patients were excluded if they had other autoimmune diseases, uncontrolled infections, pregnancy or lactation. Diagnosis was based on clinical symptoms, serum thyroxine, TRAb, thyroid ultrasound and orbital computed tomography. Ficoll-Paque density gradient centrifugation was used to isolate PBMCs from about 10 ml of fresh peripheral blood. Trizol reagent was used to extract the total RNA, and its quality was then checked on an Agilent 2100 Bioanalyzer. For repertoire sequencing, TCR beta CDR3 regions were amplified from RNA transcripts. The first round was an RT-PCR using HTBI primers with the Qiagen OneStep RT-PCR kit, and this first round was followed by a second-round multiplex PCR, then size selection and purification. The libraries underwent paired-end sequencing with 100 bp reads on an Illumina HiSeq2000. In the source study's methods: SOAPnuke was used to process the reads, throwing out any read that had adapters, had uncalled bases, had a mean Phred below 15, or lacked an exact constant-primer or identifier match. High-quality paired reads were merged with COPE v1.2.5. Clonotypes were defined as unique nucleotide sequences and were aligned to IMGT TRB V, D and J references using MiTCR v1.1. The analysis was limited to V-J combinations with a frequency above 0.0001, which together covered 99.2% of repertoires. A TCR clonal expansion and chaos score per V-J combination was defined as the ratio of F50 clonal expansion to chaos observed in the TCRdist matrix. Welch's t-statistics and random forest were used to reduce the features to about a dozen V-J combinations, which were then used as input to a naive Bayes classifier. The similarity between thyroid and blood repertoires was quantified using the Morisita-Horn index. TCRdb reran the public reads through fastp at Q25 and MiXCR, keeping productive beta chains. Rows with one shared CDR3 protein collapse into an entry with the most common genes and DNA. TCRdb, rather than the study authors, made the V and J calls. This sample holds about 220,000 distinct CDR3 sequences; 20% to 25% were observed only once. The top ten clones comprise around 40% of the sample.

V gives up 3 bases and J gives up 2 bases, and the segment between their germline ends measures 5 bases. Reading the germline V gene gives CDR1 SNHLY and CDR2 FYNNEI. The CDR3 goes from the cysteine to the phenylalanine over 12 residues. The only DNA kept is the CDR3, 36 bases in frame from the first base. The specimen sequenced was peripheral blood. The TCR comes from a woman aged 45-65 years with Graves' ophthalmopathy. Donor details come from another sample of the same person, matched by shared clones. The rearrangement joined TRBV2 to TRBJ2-7, with the D gene not clear enough to name. The CDR3 loop reads CASSDWTYEQYF. The nucleotide sequence is TGTGCCAGCAGTGACTGGACCTACGAGCAGTACTTC.